The present entry profiles one T cell receptor (beta chain) with its context. This CDR3 spans 13 amino acids. Germline assignment: CDR1 MNHEY and CDR2 SVGAGI. V dropped 7 bases and J dropped 2 bases, with 9 bases sitting between them. These data are taken from a study of blood T cell repertoires in COVID-19. Study-wide context: Material from acute and convalescent COVID-19 was sourced from the United States, Italy and Spain. T cells, B-cell-depleted T cells, or PBMCs provided the cDNA or gDNA that served as material.

Authors' analysis steps: Reference gene primer amplification gave nucleated cell count estimates. Sequenced by immunoSEQ multiplex PCR; TCRdb stores in-frame clones only, minus some. From that table come the V and J calls and clone size; the DNA was used to work out D and trimming. Of over 70,000 clones listed, 76% were seen once; the top ten hold approximately 15%. Material: peripheral blood. The J gene is TRBJ1-5, the V gene TRBV6-5; no clear D. This receptor was obtained from a man aged 70-80 years with active or convalescent COVID-19. The CDR3 sequence is CASKVSGNQPQHF. CDR3 sequence (DNA): TGTGCCAGCAAAGTGTCAGGCAATCAGCCCCAGCATTTT.